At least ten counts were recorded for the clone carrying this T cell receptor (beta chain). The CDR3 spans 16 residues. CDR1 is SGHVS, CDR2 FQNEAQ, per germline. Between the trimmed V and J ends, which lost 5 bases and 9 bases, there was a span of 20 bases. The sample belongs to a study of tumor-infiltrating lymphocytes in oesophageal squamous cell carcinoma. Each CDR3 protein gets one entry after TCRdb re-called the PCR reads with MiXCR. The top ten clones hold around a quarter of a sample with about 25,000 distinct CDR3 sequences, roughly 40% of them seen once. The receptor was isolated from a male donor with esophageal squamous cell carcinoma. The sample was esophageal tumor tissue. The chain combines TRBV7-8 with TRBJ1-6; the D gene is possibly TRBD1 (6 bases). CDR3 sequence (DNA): TGTGCCAGCAGCCCGGGCGTAGGCCTAGGGGGTTCACCCCTCCACTTT. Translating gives CASSPGVGLGGSPLHF. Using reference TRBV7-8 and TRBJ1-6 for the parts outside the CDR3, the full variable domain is GAGVSQSPRYKVAKRGQDVALRCDPISGHVSLFWYQQALGQGPEFLTYFQNEAQLDKSGLPSDRFFAERPEGSVSTLKIQRTQQEDSAVYLCASSPGVGLGGSPLHFGNGTRLTVT.